This TCR beta chain was found in a study of blood T cells in healthy people across ages. Study-wide results and caveats: Roughly linear age-related decline in beta diversity appeared, significant by age around 42. Naive and antigen-experienced cells were not separated, limiting conclusive comparison.

To note about this clonotype: Its antigen is unidentified.

Germline V CDR1 and CDR2: MNHGY, SAAAGT. The CDR3 is made up of 11 amino acids. The V end lost 11 bases, the J end lost 6 bases, and 13 bases lay between the germline ends. A second PCR, run for roughly 7 to 11 cycles, used a sample-barcoded 5' primer plus a J-beta primer mix. TCRdb passed the 5' RACE reads through MiXCR, listing each CDR3 protein once. The sample lists some 710,000 distinct CDR3 sequences, 35% to 50% occurring once. The sample providers were healthy Caucasian people from Russia, aged about 6 to 90. Every sample gave at least 6 micrograms of total RNA when it was extracted. This sequence joins TRBV6-8 and TRBJ1-1; D ambiguous. The receptor was derived from a man older than 75 in good health. Specimen: blood. The CDR3 nucleotides are TGTGCCGGGATCTATCACGCTGAAGCTTTCTTT. It encodes CAGIYHAEAFF.